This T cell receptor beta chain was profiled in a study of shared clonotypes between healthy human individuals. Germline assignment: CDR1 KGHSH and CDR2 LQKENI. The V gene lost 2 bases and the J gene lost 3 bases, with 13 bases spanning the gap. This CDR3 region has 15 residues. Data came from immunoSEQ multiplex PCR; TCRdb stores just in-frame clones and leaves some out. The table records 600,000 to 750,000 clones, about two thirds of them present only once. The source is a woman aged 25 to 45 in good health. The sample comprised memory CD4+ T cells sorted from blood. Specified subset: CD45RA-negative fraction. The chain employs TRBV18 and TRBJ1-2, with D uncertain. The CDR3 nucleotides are TGTGCCAGCTCACCAGGAATTCAGCAATACTATGGCTACACCTTC. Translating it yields CASSPGIQQYYGYTF.